Below are 3 T cell receptor beta chains sequenced from a single sample in a study of response to subunit inactivated influenza vaccine. TCRdb ran MiXCR on the RT-PCR reads and lists one entry per CDR3 protein. The sample records 300,000 to 350,000 distinct CDR3 sequences, approximately 23% being singletons. The starting material was PBMCs from blood, obtained about 20 months after vaccination. All receptors come from a man between 50 and 69 years old who received an inactivated influenza vaccine.

The chain combines TRBV7-9 with TRBJ2-5; D possibly matches TRBD1 or TRBD2 (5 bases each). The germline CDR1 and CDR2 sequences are SEHNR and FQNEAQ (reference sequence). Trimming cost V 4 bases and J 1 base, with 13 bases left between them. The CDR3 sequence is 15 residues long. The CDR3 sequence is CASSYQGTAQETQYF. CDR3 DNA: TGTGCCAGCAGCTACCAAGGGACCGCCCAAGAGACCCAGTACTTC.

This rearrangement joins TRBV3-1 to TRBJ2-3; 9 nucleotides align to TRBD2. The junction had 9 bases not matched to a gene; V was cut back by 0 bases and J by 2 bases. Germline V gene data show CDR1 as LGHDT and CDR2 as YNNKEL (reference sequence). The CDR3 totals 18 residues. CDR3 amino acids: CASSQDLTGTSNTDTQYF. In DNA form, the CDR3 reads TGTGCCAGCAGCCAAGACCTGACCGGGACTAGCAACACAGATACGCAGTATTTT.

This clonotype was counted ten times or more. The rearrangement joins TRBV28 to TRBJ2-3; TRBD2 matches at 8 bases. J was trimmed by 3 bases and V by 6 bases; bases with no gene match: 11. The CDR3 is made up of 16 amino acids. Germline CDR1 reads MDHEN; CDR2 reads SYDVKM. The CDR3, as DNA: TGTGCCAGCAGCTATTGGACTAGCCTCAAAACAGATACGCAGTATTTT. It translates to CASSYWTSLKTDTQYF.